These 5 T cell receptor beta chains share one sample of origin, sequenced in a study of T-cell memory formation after mild COVID-19. TCRdb re-called the 5' RACE reads through MiXCR, storing one row per CDR3 protein. This sample has 530,000 or so distinct CDR3 sequences; roughly a sixth occur once, and the top ten carry roughly 7.8%. Sequencing was carried out using PBMCs or a T cell subset sorted from them (not recorded which). These receptors originate from an adult woman who had mild COVID-19 (a few samples of this study predate the infection). Cell type and time point are not known.

In nucleotides, the CDR3 is TGTGCCAGCAGCTTAAAAAGGGACCCGAACACTGAAGCTTTCTTT. This codes for CASSLKRDPNTEAFF. The chain recombines TRBV7-9 with TRBJ1-1, with a possible D match to TRBD1 (5 bases). This CDR3 comprises 15 residues. Between the trimmed V and J ends, which lost 2 bases and 1 base, there was a span of 11 bases. Germline loops: CDR1 SEHNR, CDR2 FQNEAQ (reference sequence).

This clonotype occurred a few times. The conserved closing phenylalanine or tryptophan is absent in this CDR3, likely reflecting a read error. It is unclear where the CDR3 begins or ends on the DNA, so no DNA is shown, and the CDR3 is as TCRdb lists it. The chain uses TRBV5-1 and TRBJ1-4; the D call in the table, TRBD1, was not verified against the DNA. The V gene's germline CDR1 is SGHRS and CDR2 YFSETQ. With termini counted, the CDR3 has 9 amino acids. CDR3 residues: CASSSRTGL.

This clonotype was seen a few times. The chain combines TRBV4-1 with TRBJ2-1; 7 bases line up with TRBD1. V lost 3 bases and J lost 0; bases outside the gene matches: 8. The CDR3 is made up of 17 amino acids. Germline lookup yields CDR1 MGHRA and CDR2 YSYEKL. The CDR3 loop is CASSHAPRDSSYNEQFF. The CDR3 DNA reads TGCGCCAGCAGCCATGCACCTAGGGACAGCTCCTACAATGAGCAGTTCTTC.

This clonotype turned up a few times. This chain uses TRBV24-1 with TRBJ1-1, with a possible D match to TRBD1 (6 bases). The CDR3 contains 12 residues. The V end was cut by 9 bases, the J end by 5 bases, with 12 bases between. Per the germline V gene, CDR1 is KGHDR and CDR2 is SFDVKD. The CDR3 loop is CATRGGGTEAFF. The CDR3 nucleotides read TGTGCCACCCGAGGGGGAGGGACTGAAGCTTTCTTT.

This clonotype was counted only a few times. V and J are TRBV5-1 and TRBJ2-3; D is possibly TRBD1 (6 bases). From germline, CDR1 is SGHRS and CDR2 YFSETQ. With 5 bases removed from V and 0 bases from J, the gap between germline ends came to 19 bases. The CDR3 consists of 17 residues. CDR3 nucleotide sequence: TGCGCCAGCAGTTCTGGTCAAGGGGGAGCTAGCACAGATACGCAGTATTTT. Protein: CASSSGQGGASTDTQYF.